This section outlines one T cell receptor beta chain sequence together with its context. The data originate from a study of blood T cell repertoires in COVID-19. About the research overall: The cDNA or gDNA used as material had been derived from T cells, B-cell-depleted T cells, or PBMCs.

The study recruited people aged about 18 to 95 years across about two dozen US areas. Per the study methods: Amplification with reference gene primers provided the estimates of nucleated cell counts. The assay was immunoSEQ multiplex PCR, and TCRdb's table has in-frame clones only and misses some. V, J and clone size reflect that table, while D and trimming were determined from the DNA. The repertoire consists of some 200,000 clones, with about 88% occurring once and the leading ten covering roughly 2.7%. CDR3 length: 13 amino acids. Germline V gene lookup returns CDR1 SGDLS and CDR2 YYNGEE. V lost 1 base to trimming and J lost 10 bases, with 12 bases between them.

The V gene is TRBV9, the J gene TRBJ2-1; tentatively, D is TRBD1 (6 bases). The sequenced material came from PBMCs or T cells enriched from blood (not recorded which). The TCR sequence derives from a woman in her 30s who had recovered from COVID-19. CDR3 in amino acids: CASSVNVGQEQFF. CDR3 DNA: TGTGCCAGCAGCGTAAACGTCGGACAGGAGCAGTTCTTC.